This T cell receptor beta chain was captured in a study of T cells after posttransplantation cyclophosphamide. Method: immunoSEQ multiplex PCR; TCRdb's copy keeps in-frame clones and lacks some. This sample has 10,000 or so clones, with 75% to 90% found just once. The origin of this receptor is a woman aged 60-75 years in good health, CMV-negative, and a related stem cell transplant donor. What was sequenced was memory CD4+ T cells sorted from PBMCs.

CDR3 DNA: TGTGCCAGCAGTGCGGGGGGAAGGTCCTACAATGAGCAGTTCTTC. Its translation: CASSAGGRSYNEQFF. The rearrangement links TRBV2 to TRBJ2-1, with TRBD2 matching 7 bases. The J segment lost 1 base and the V segment lost 4 bases, leaving 4 bases of the junction unmatched. Germline V gene sequence: CDR1 SNHLY, CDR2 FYNNEI. The CDR3 has 15 residues.